Included here is one T cell receptor beta chain sequence, with context. Its antigen is currently unknown. From germline, CDR1 is SGDLS and CDR2 YYNGEE. The CDR3 length is 16 residues. The ends lost 4 bases at V and 3 bases at J; junction bases unmatched: 8. Researchers ran the PCR with 60 Vbeta and 13 Jbeta primers. This table comes from immunoSEQ multiplex PCR, and its TCRdb copy is limited to in-frame clones, with some not included. The table has about 160,000 clones, approximately 75% seen once. The data stem from a study of cytomegalovirus exposure and HLA in healthy donors. General study findings and limits: Some V segments could not be told apart, so they were left out, TRBV6-2 and TRBV6-3 among them.

Material for sequencing was PBMCs. V usage is TRBV9 and J usage is TRBJ2-2, with 8 bases fitting TRBD2. The TCR was taken from a young man in good health and CMV-seropositive. The CDR3 is CASSPLAGGHTGELFF. In DNA form, the CDR3 reads TGTGCCAGCAGCCCTCTCGCGGGGGGACACACCGGGGAGCTGTTTTTT.